This entry concerns a single TCR beta chain. The data were produced by immunoSEQ multiplex PCR, yet TCRdb's version contains in-frame clones alone and is incomplete. The profile covers hundreds of thousands of clones, with 85% to 90% appearing a single time and about 0.01% taken by the ten largest. This sample is drawn from a study of shared T cell receptors in the human thymus. This CDR3 has 16 residues. Trimming took 1 base from V and 7 from J; bases not matched to a gene: 8. Germline V gives CDR1 LGHNA, CDR2 YNFKEQ. In addition, the sample was reused for a study of human thymus T cells.

Specimen: thymocytes. V and J are TRBV4-2 and TRBJ2-1, with 9 bases aligning to TRBD2. The clonotype originates from a boy less than two years old with a congenital heart defect. CDR3 bases: TGTGCCAGCAGCCAAGGTAGCGGGAGTGGTTTAAATGAGCAGTTCTTC. This sequence encodes CASSQGSGSGLNEQFF.